A single TCR beta chain is shown here with its context. Antigen: not known. This record belongs to a study of T cells in Graves' hyperthyroidism and ophthalmopathy. On the study more broadly: Peripheral blood was drawn at first diagnosis, prior to all treatment.

V was cut by 6 bases and J by 8 bases, with 15 bases left in between. Germline-derived CDR1 and CDR2 are KGHDR and SFDVKD. This CDR3 is built from 14 residues. There were TCR beta CDR3 regions amplified from RNA transcripts. The HTBI primer set drove a first-round RT-PCR of the TCR CDR3. TCRdb called the multiplex PCR reads again in MiXCR, with one record for every CDR3 protein. The sample records hundreds of thousands of distinct CDR3 sequences, under 25% being singletons. Study results and limitations: Most thyroid clonotypes expanded above 0.001 appeared in blood too.

Each person with ophthalmopathy scored at least 3 on the Clinical Activity Score, reached NOSPECS grade 4 or higher, and had been ill under 3 months. Extraction of PBMCs used roughly 10 ml of fresh peripheral blood. The sequence came from a man between 25 and 39 years old with Graves' ophthalmopathy. The specimen sequenced was blood. The chain employs TRBV24-1 and TRBJ2-2; D may be TRBD1 (6 bases). The CDR3 DNA is TGTGCCACCAGTCGTACAGGGAAGGTAGGGGAGCTGTTTTTT. It yields the protein CATSRTGKVGELFF.